The 10 T cell receptor beta chains reported below all come from one sample, sequenced in a study of cytotoxic CD8 clonotypes in ibrutinib-treated CLL (TCRdb year 2021). Receptor amplification or capture employed the immunoSEQ multiplex PCR assay. TCRdb retrieved this table from immuneACCESS and kept in-frame rearrangements only. Not all clones are present; in checked studies, unresolved V genes account for under half, and no reason is known for the remainder. This sample has about 140,000 clones in its table, and roughly 80% of those were observed once. The top ten constitute around a quarter of the sample. Reading the label with the study, this specimen's time point is: more than 10 months on ibrutinib. The starting material was PBMCs, obtained after 12 months of ibrutinib treatment. Receptor source: a human donor with chronic lymphocytic leukemia.

This chain links TRBV19 with TRBJ1-6, with TRBD1 identical over 12 bases. Germline CDR1 is LNHDA and CDR2 is SQIVND (reference sequence). The CDR3 contains 16 residues. Unmatched junction bases numbered 11, after V lost 8 bases and J lost 9 bases. The CDR3 DNA follows: TGTGCCAGTTGTAGTACCGGGACAGGGGGCGTTTCACCCCTCCACTTT. Protein product: CASCSTGTGGVSPLHF.

V and J are TRBV7-2 and TRBJ2-1, with D possibly matching TRBD2 (5 bases). The V gene lost 1 base and the J gene lost 8 bases, with 15 bases spanning the gap. This CDR3 is built from 15 residues. The germline gives CDR1 SGHTA, CDR2 FQGNSA. The CDR3 region is CASSLEASLFYEQFF. In DNA, the CDR3 is TGTGCCAGCAGCTTAGAGGCTAGCCTCTTCTATGAGCAGTTCTTC.

Details on this clone: The same CDR3 arises from other DNA sequences in this sample as well. The genes are TRBV5-1 and TRBJ2-3; TRBD2 might be the D (6 bases). This CDR3 is built from 14 residues. V dropped 5 bases and J dropped 4 bases, with 14 bases sitting between them. Germline CDR1 is SGHRS and CDR2 is YFSETQ. The CDR3: CASSLAGFPDTQYF. DNA for the CDR3: TGCGCCAGCAGTCTGGCGGGGTTCCCAGATACGCAGTATTTT. The full variable domain, its missing parts supplied by reference TRBV5-1 and TRBJ2-3, is KAGVTQTPRYLIKTRGQQVTLSCSPISGHRSVSWYQQTPGQGLQFLFEYFSETQRNKGNFPGRFSGRQFSNSRSEMNVSTLELGDSALYLCASSLAGFPDTQYFGPGTRLTVL.

The chain uses TRBV4-2 and TRBJ2-1; 9 bases are shared with TRBD1. The CDR3 loop spans 13 amino acids. The germline V gene has CDR1 LGHNA and CDR2 YNFKEQ. The J segment lost 6 bases and the V segment lost 7 bases, leaving 4 bases of the junction unmatched. In DNA, the CDR3 is TGTGCCAGCAAGGGACAGGGCTTCAATGAGCAGTTCTTC. Its translation is CASKGQGFNEQFF.

The chain employs TRBV7-2 and TRBJ2-5, with D maybe TRBD1 (7 bases). The CDR3 is 15 residues long. V was trimmed by 6 bases and J by 4 bases, leaving 18 bases between them. Per germline, CDR1 SGHTA and CDR2 FQGNSA. The CDR3 loop reads CASRGAHRGGETQYF. In DNA form, the CDR3 reads TGTGCCAGCAGGGGAGCCCACAGGGGAGGAGAGACCCAGTACTTC.

The chain joins TRBV5-1 to TRBJ1-2, with D possibly matching TRBD1 (6 bases). The CDR3 spans 13 residues. Germline values: CDR1 SGHRS, CDR2 YFSETQ. Trimming cost V 7 bases and J 8 bases, with 18 bases left between them. The CDR3 DNA follows: TGCGCCAGCGGAACCACAGGGACTGAAGGCTACACCTTC. Translated: CASGTTGTEGYTF.

The chain couples TRBV5-1 to TRBJ2-5, with 10 nucleotides matching TRBD2. Germline V CDR1 and CDR2: SGHRS, YFSETQ. J was trimmed by 5 bases and V by 4 bases; bases with no gene match: 11. The CDR3 spans 16 residues. The CDR3 reads CASSLTQRGGRETQYF. In nucleotides, the CDR3 is TGCGCCAGCAGCCTCACCCAGCGGGGGGGCCGCGAGACCCAGTACTTC. Combining the CDR3 with reference TRBV5-1 and TRBJ2-5 gives the whole variable domain KAGVTQTPRYLIKTRGQQVTLSCSPISGHRSVSWYQQTPGQGLQFLFEYFSETQRNKGNFPGRFSGRQFSNSRSEMNVSTLELGDSALYLCASSLTQRGGRETQYFGPGTRLLVL.

CDR3 loop: CAWSVPSIGPNTGELFF. CDR3 coding DNA: TGTGCCTGGAGTGTACCCTCTATAGGCCCGAACACCGGGGAGCTGTTTTTT. The chain recombines TRBV30 with TRBJ2-2, with D uncertain. CDR1 is GTSNPN and CDR2 is SVGIG in the germline V gene (reference sequence). Trimming stripped 0 bases from V and 0 bases from J, with 14 bases between. This CDR3 comprises 17 residues.

The gene calls are TRBV19 and TRBJ1-5; D perhaps matches TRBD1 (6 bases). CDR1 is LNHDA and CDR2 is SQIVND in the germline V gene (reference sequence). CDR3 length: 15 amino acids. V lost 5 bases and J lost 3, with 14 bases in between. The CDR3, as DNA: TGTGCCAGTAGTTCAGGGGCGATATCCAATCAGCCCCAGCATTTT. It codes for CASSSGAISNQPQHF.

The J gene is TRBJ2-4, the V gene TRBV4-1; the D gene is possibly TRBD1 (5 bases). The CDR3 consists of 15 residues. The germline gives CDR1 MGHRA, CDR2 YSYEKL. Trimming left V 2 bases short and J 1 base short, with 9 bases between. The CDR3 protein is CASSQTPGAKNIQYF. The CDR3 nucleotides read TGCGCCAGCAGCCAAACCCCAGGGGCCAAAAACATTCAGTACTTC.